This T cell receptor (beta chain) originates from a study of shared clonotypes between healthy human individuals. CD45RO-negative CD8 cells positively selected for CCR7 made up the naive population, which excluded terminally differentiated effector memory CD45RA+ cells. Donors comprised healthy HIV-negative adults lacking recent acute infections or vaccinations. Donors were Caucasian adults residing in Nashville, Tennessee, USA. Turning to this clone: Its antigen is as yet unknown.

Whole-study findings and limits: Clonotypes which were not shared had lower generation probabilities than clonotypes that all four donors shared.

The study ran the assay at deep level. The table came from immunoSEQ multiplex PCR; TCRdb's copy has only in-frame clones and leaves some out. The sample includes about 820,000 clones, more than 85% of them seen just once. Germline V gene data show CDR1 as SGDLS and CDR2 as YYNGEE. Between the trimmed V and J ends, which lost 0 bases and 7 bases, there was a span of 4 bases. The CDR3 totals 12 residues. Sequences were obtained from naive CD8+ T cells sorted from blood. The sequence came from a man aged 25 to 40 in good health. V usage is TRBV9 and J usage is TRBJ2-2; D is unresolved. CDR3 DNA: TGTGCCAGCAGCGTAGGTATCGGGGAGCTGTTTTTT. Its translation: CASSVGIGELFF.